Listed here are 16 T cell receptor beta chains from one sample, sequenced in a study of identical twins. One entry per CDR3 protein results from TCRdb running MiXCR on the 5' RACE reads. This sample has under 250,000 distinct CDR3 sequences, with roughly a tenth found just once. The specimen sequenced was memory (CD45RO+) T cells sorted from blood. The receptors originated from a woman aged 18-29 years in good health.

Only a few counts were recorded for this clonotype. The chain is built from TRBV5-1 and TRBJ2-2; TRBD2 aligns across 7 bases. Germline V CDR1 and CDR2: SGHRS, YFSETQ. This CDR3 is built from 15 residues. After removal of 1 base from V and 7 bases from J, the junction contained 7 bases not matched to a gene. CDR3 region: CASSLKGLMGGELFF. CDR3 bases: TGCGCCAGCAGCTTGAAGGGACTAATGGGCGGGGAGCTGTTTTTT. Drawing the rest from reference TRBV5-1 and TRBJ2-2, the complete variable domain is KAGVTQTPRYLIKTRGQQVTLSCSPISGHRSVSWYQQTPGQGLQFLFEYFSETQRNKGNFPGRFSGRQFSNSRSEMNVSTLELGDSALYLCASSLKGLMGGELFFGEGSRLTVL.

The rearrangement uses TRBV7-9 and TRBJ2-3, with TRBD2 matching 8 bases. V lost 5 bases and J lost 4; bases outside the gene matches: 11. Germline assignment: CDR1 SEHNR and CDR2 FQNEAQ (reference sequence). CDR3 length equals 16 residues. The CDR3 is CASSPEARGAADTQYF. CDR3 in DNA: TGTGCCAGCAGCCCAGAAGCGCGGGGGGCGGCAGATACGCAGTATTTT.

This clonotype was detected a few times. This rearrangement joins TRBV11-2 to TRBJ2-2; a weak D match, TRBD1 (5 bases). CDR1 is SGHAT, CDR2 FQNNGV, per germline. This CDR3 is 15 amino acids long. V was trimmed by 5 bases and J by 5 bases, leaving 15 bases between them. The chain's CDR3 is CASSKGQGKTGELFF. The CDR3 DNA reads as TGTGCCAGCAGCAAAGGGCAGGGAAAGACCGGGGAGCTGTTTTTT.

This clonotype was detected many times. The gene calls are TRBV5-1 and TRBJ2-7; 10 nucleotides line up with TRBD1. V lost 4 bases and J lost 1; bases outside the gene matches: 5. The CDR3 has 15 residues. Germline V gene data show CDR1 as SGHRS and CDR2 as YFSETQ. The CDR3 spells CASSLPGQGSYEQYF. The DNA of the CDR3 is TGCGCCAGCAGCCTACCGGGACAGGGGTCCTACGAGCAGTACTTC.

The V and J genes are TRBV4-1 and TRBJ2-7, with D tentatively TRBD1 (7 bases). Per the germline V gene, CDR1 is MGHRA and CDR2 is YSYEKL. V was shortened by 1 base and J by 7 bases, with 17 bases between the two germline ends. This CDR3 has 15 residues. In DNA form, the CDR3 reads TGCGCCAGCAGCCAAGGCGGGACAGCCTTAGGGGAGCAGTACTTC. It yields the protein CASSQGGTALGEQYF.

This clonotype was observed a handful of times. The chain joins TRBV5-6 to TRBJ2-5; D call uncertain. The ends were cut back, 2 bases at V and 5 bases at J, with 22 bases in the middle. Per germline, CDR1 SGHDT and CDR2 YYEEEE. The CDR3 is 17 residues long. The CDR3: CASSFAGSRTLGETQYF. The CDR3 bases are TGTGCCAGCAGCTTTGCTGGATCCAGGACCCTGGGGGAGACCCAGTACTTC.

This clonotype has a count of ten or more. The chain joins TRBV3-1 to TRBJ2-5; D is undetermined. V was clipped by 1 base and J by 3 bases, with 9 bases between them. Germline V gives CDR1 LGHDT, CDR2 YNNKEL (reference sequence). The CDR3 extends over 14 amino acids. The CDR3 region is CASSQGSWKETQYF. CDR3 DNA sequence: TGTGCCAGCAGCCAAGGCAGTTGGAAAGAGACCCAGTACTTC.

V and J are TRBV18 and TRBJ1-1; D gene unclear. Per germline, CDR1 KGHSH and CDR2 LQKENI. Trimming took 1 base from V and 5 from J, leaving 20 bases between them. The CDR3 extends over 17 amino acids. The CDR3 here is CASSPQPGGSLRTEAFF. Here the CDR3 DNA reads TGTGCCAGCTCACCACAGCCGGGTGGGTCGTTAAGGACTGAAGCTTTCTTT.

Many counts were recorded for this clonotype. This chain connects TRBV30 to TRBJ2-4; D gene uncertain. V gave up 0 bases and J gave up 5 bases, with 5 bases separating them. The CDR3 has 12 residues. CDR1 and CDR2 (germline): GTSNPN, SVGIG (reference sequence). CDR3: CAWSVSENIQYF. In nucleotides, the CDR3 is TGTGCCTGGAGTGTGAGTGAAAACATTCAGTACTTC.

In its sample, this clonotype was seen a few times. The chain is built from TRBV12-3 or TRBV12-4 and TRBJ2-3, with 10 positions matching TRBD2. The CDR3 has 15 amino acids. Trimming took 7 bases from V and 3 from J; bases not matched to a gene: 7. The CDR3 here is CASTLAGGVTDTQYF. The CDR3 DNA follows: TGTGCCAGCACCTTAGCGGGGGGAGTAACAGATACGCAGTATTTT.

This clonotype was seen only a few times. The chain joins TRBV18 to TRBJ2-3; D is undetermined. V lost 3 bases and J lost 5, with 9 bases in between. The germline CDR1 and CDR2 sequences are KGHSH and LQKENI. The CDR3 has 13 amino acids. CDR3 nucleotide sequence: TGTGCCAGCTCACCTACAAGGGAAGATACGCAGTATTTT. This encodes CASSPTREDTQYF. Looking up the rest from reference TRBV18 and TRBJ2-3 gives the full variable domain: NAGVMQNPRHLVRRRGQEARLRCSPMKGHSHVYWYRQLPEEGLKFMVYLQKENIIDESGMPKERFSAEFPKEGPSILRIQQVVRGDSAAYFCASSPTREDTQYFGPGTRLTVL.

This clonotype was seen ten or more times. The chain combines TRBV7-9 with TRBJ2-7; D is perhaps TRBD1 (8 bases). Germline V gene sequence: CDR1 SEHNR, CDR2 FQNEAQ (reference sequence). The V end was cut by 5 bases, the J end by 5 bases, with 19 bases between. This CDR3 is built from 15 residues. CDR3 nucleotides: TGTGCCAGCAGCCCAACCGGACAGGGAGGGCACGAGCAGTACTTC. Its protein product is CASSPTGQGGHEQYF.

V gene TRBV9 combines with J gene TRBJ2-5; the D gene is possibly TRBD1 (6 bases). CDR1 and CDR2 (germline): SGDLS, YYNGEE. V was clipped by 0 bases and J by 4 bases, with 10 bases between them. CDR3 size: 14 residues. CDR3 region: CASSVGGGVETQYF. CDR3 in DNA: TGTGCCAGCAGCGTAGGAGGGGGAGTAGAGACCCAGTACTTC.

This clonotype was found many times. This chain connects TRBV20-1 to TRBJ1-3; D gene unclear. Trimming removed 1 base from V and 0 bases from J, with 10 bases in between. This CDR3 has 15 amino acids. CDR1 and CDR2 (germline): DFQATT, SNEGSKA (reference sequence). CDR3 loop: CSARGASGSGNTIYF. The CDR3 DNA reads as TGCAGTGCTAGAGGGGCCAGCGGCTCTGGAAACACCATATATTTT.

J is TRBJ2-7 and V is TRBV9, with TRBD1 matching over 8 bases. Germline V gene lookup returns CDR1 SGDLS and CDR2 YYNGEE. The CDR3 covers 14 residues. V trimming: 1 base; J trimming: 4 bases; junction bases outside the gene matches: 4. The CDR3 spells CASSVLGQGYEQYF. The CDR3 DNA follows: TGTGCCAGCAGCGTACTAGGACAGGGTTACGAGCAGTACTTC. Complete variable domain (other parts from reference TRBV9 and TRBJ2-7): DSGVTQTPKHLITATGQRVTLRCSPRSGDLSVYWYQQSLDQGLQFLIQYYNGEERAKGNILERFSAQQFPDLHSELNLSSLELGDSALYFCASSVLGQGYEQYFGPGTRLTVT.

CDR3 loop: CASGEDSPYEQYF. The DNA for the CDR3 is TGTGCCAGCGGGGAGGACAGTCCCTACGAGCAGTACTTC. The V and J genes are TRBV6-1 and TRBJ2-7; D may correspond to TRBD1 or TRBD2 (6 bases each). Germline CDR1 and CDR2: MNHNS and SASEGT. This CDR3 is built from 13 residues. V lost 8 bases to trimming and J lost 2 bases, with 13 bases between them.